This is a list of T cell receptor beta chains from one sample in a study of control samples from healthy donors and cancer patients. Sequencing was performed with immunoSEQ multiplex PCR; in TCRdb, only in-frame clones are kept and a portion is missing. The table has 100,000 to 120,000 clones, approximately 87% seen once; the top ten hold approximately 3.7%. The sequenced sample consisted of PBMCs. The receptors were gathered from a woman aged 55-70 years with lung cancer. Both conserved end residues are part of each CDR3. Fields, in order: CDR3 protein, clone size, J gene, V gene, D gene. The D gene is left open where the match is weak. The size of a clone is reported for some rows only, either as once, few or many, or as a class for expanded clones.

CDR3 protein: CASSQDAGYSNQPQHF
clone size: .
J gene: TRBJ1-5
V gene: TRBV4-1
D gene: .

CDR3 protein: CASSLASEGSSAMNTEAFF
clone size: .
J gene: TRBJ1-1
V gene: TRBV7-6
D gene: .

CDR3 protein: CASSLSAGHQAFF
clone size: .
J gene: TRBJ1-1
V gene: TRBV11-2
D gene: .

CDR3 protein: CASSVASHLNTIYF
clone size: .
J gene: TRBJ1-3
V gene: TRBV9
D gene: .

CDR3 protein: CAWSVRFVETGELFF
clone size: .
J gene: TRBJ2-2
V gene: TRBV30
D gene: .

CDR3 protein: CAVQRDSSTDTQYF
clone size: .
J gene: TRBJ2-3
V gene: TRBV6-6
D gene: TRBD2

CDR3 protein: CASSTSGRAGTGELFF
clone size: once
J gene: TRBJ2-2
V gene: TRBV5-1
D gene: TRBD2

CDR3 protein: CASSSTNSDGTQYF
clone size: .
J gene: TRBJ2-5
V gene: TRBV7-7
D gene: .

CDR3 protein: CASSSRAYEQYF
clone size: .
J gene: TRBJ2-7
V gene: TRBV6-2/TRBV6-3
D gene: .

CDR3 protein: CASSFGDTIYF
clone size: .
J gene: TRBJ1-3
V gene: TRBV6-5
D gene: .

CDR3 protein: CSVEALLGTYGYTF
clone size: .
J gene: TRBJ1-2
V gene: TRBV29-1
D gene: .

CDR3 protein: CASSLGTVSYEQYF
clone size: .
J gene: TRBJ2-7
V gene: TRBV7-2
D gene: TRBD1

CDR3 protein: CASSRDFPNTEAFF
clone size: once
J gene: TRBJ1-1
V gene: TRBV5-1
D gene: .

CDR3 protein: CASSLGLGQGDEQYF
clone size: .
J gene: TRBJ2-7
V gene: TRBV7-8
D gene: TRBD1

CDR3 protein: CASSEAGRQQFSNQPQHF
clone size: once
J gene: TRBJ1-5
V gene: TRBV2
D gene: .

CDR3 protein: CASSQAGYTGNTIYF
clone size: .
J gene: TRBJ1-3
V gene: TRBV13
D gene: .

CDR3 protein: CASTPLAGADTQYF
clone size: .
J gene: TRBJ2-3
V gene: TRBV6-5
D gene: .

CDR3 protein: CASSPPSGDTGELFF
clone size: .
J gene: TRBJ2-2
V gene: TRBV18
D gene: .

CDR3 protein: CASSSQPYYGYTF
clone size: .
J gene: TRBJ1-2
V gene: TRBV7-2
D gene: .

CDR3 protein: CASSRGQGFTEAFF
clone size: .
J gene: TRBJ1-1
V gene: TRBV7-8
D gene: TRBD1

CDR3 protein: CASSIPGLNTDTQYF
clone size: .
J gene: TRBJ2-3
V gene: TRBV11-3
D gene: .

CDR3 protein: CASRGAGGIQETQYF
clone size: .
J gene: TRBJ2-5
V gene: TRBV2
D gene: TRBD2

CDR3 protein: CASSPGTANYGYTF
clone size: .
J gene: TRBJ1-2
V gene: TRBV19
D gene: TRBD1

CDR3 protein: CAISERTGMENTEAFF
clone size: .
J gene: TRBJ1-1
V gene: TRBV10-3
D gene: .

CDR3 protein: CASTLQIGEEREQFF
clone size: .
J gene: TRBJ2-1
V gene: TRBV6-5
D gene: .

CDR3 protein: CASNPDLNTEAFF
clone size: few
J gene: TRBJ1-1
V gene: TRBV2
D gene: .

CDR3 protein: CASSLYPQGDQPQHF
clone size: .
J gene: TRBJ1-5
V gene: TRBV5-1
D gene: .

CDR3 protein: CASSPGGQSNTDTQYF
clone size: .
J gene: TRBJ2-3
V gene: TRBV18
D gene: TRBD1

CDR3 protein: CASSTTLRTSGGGGTDTQYF
clone size: .
J gene: TRBJ2-3
V gene: TRBV9
D gene: TRBD2

CDR3 protein: CASSSVGTGNTEAFF
clone size: .
J gene: TRBJ1-1
V gene: TRBV7-9
D gene: .

CDR3 protein: CASSVGFGVGQSNTGELFF
clone size: .
J gene: TRBJ2-2
V gene: TRBV9
D gene: .

CDR3 protein: CASSPGVGVQLETQYF
clone size: .
J gene: TRBJ2-5
V gene: TRBV7-9
D gene: .

CDR3 protein: CASSDGASYEQYF
clone size: .
J gene: TRBJ2-7
V gene: TRBV6-1
D gene: .